One and the same sample provided the 7 T cell receptor beta chains below, sequenced in a study of cytomegalovirus exposure and HLA in healthy donors. PCR primers comprised 60 Vbeta and 13 Jbeta primers. The data were produced by immunoSEQ multiplex PCR, yet TCRdb's version contains in-frame clones alone and is incomplete. The repertoire holds about 160,000 clones, with 75% to 90% as singletons. Material: PBMCs. All receptors derive from a male donor in good health and CMV-seropositive.

This chain connects TRBV14 to TRBJ2-1, with TRBD2 matching over 12 bases. Germline trimming cut 0 bases from V and 8 bases from J; bases unmatched to any gene: 11. This CDR3 is 18 amino acids long. Germline V gives CDR1 SGHDN, CDR2 FVKESK. Here the CDR3 reads CASSQDWPSGRGGYEQFF. DNA of the CDR3: TGTGCCAGCAGCCAAGACTGGCCTAGCGGGAGGGGTGGTTATGAGCAGTTCTTC.

There are a few counts of this clone. J is TRBJ1-2 and V is TRBV28; D unresolved. Germline-derived CDR1 and CDR2 are MDHEN and SYDVKM. The CDR3 spans 11 residues. Trimming pared 6 bases from V and 3 bases from J, leaving 5 bases between. CDR3 loop: CASSLYYGYTF. The CDR3 nucleotides are TGTGCCAGCAGCCTCTACTATGGCTACACCTTC.

The chain links TRBV6-5 to TRBJ2-2; TRBD1 matches at 8 bases. CDR1 MNHEY and CDR2 SVGAGI come from the germline V gene. CDR3 size: 13 residues. J was trimmed by 4 bases and V by 10 bases; bases with no gene match: 5. CDR3 amino acids: CATGTGSTGELFF. DNA of the CDR3: TGTGCCACTGGGACAGGTAGCACCGGGGAGCTGTTTTTT.

Only a few counts were recorded for this clone. The V and J genes are TRBV15 and TRBJ1-2; 10 bases match TRBD1. The V and J ends lost 2 bases and 8 bases, in that order; junction bases with no gene match: 11. Germline V gene sequence: CDR1 LNHNV, CDR2 YYDKDF (reference sequence). This CDR3 is built from 16 residues. The CDR3 loop reads CATSRTTTGTGEGYTF. The DNA for the CDR3 is TGTGCCACCAGCAGAACTACCACCGGGACAGGGGAGGGCTACACCTTC.

J is TRBJ2-1 and V is TRBV2; a possible D gene is TRBD2 (6 bases). CDR1 and CDR2 (germline): SNHLY, FYNNEI. Trimming took off 1 base at V and 10 bases at J, with 11 bases between the two ends. The CDR3 is 13 residues long. The CDR3 protein is CASSEGVEGEQFF. The CDR3 bases are TGTGCCAGCAGTGAAGGGGTGGAGGGGGAGCAGTTCTTC.

V usage is TRBV30 and J usage is TRBJ1-4; D remains ambiguous. The V end lost 3 bases, the J end lost 7 bases, and 9 bases lay between the germline ends. There are 12 residues in the CDR3. The germline V gene encodes CDR1 GTSNPN and CDR2 SVGIG (reference sequence). Written as DNA, the CDR3 is TGTGCCTGGAGCCGGGAAAGTGAAAAACTGTTTTTT. Translated: CAWSRESEKLFF.

Comment on this clone: The junction and the germline gene differ at one end; a read error may be behind it. The rearrangement uses TRBV7-9 and TRBJ2-7; D not resolved. CDR3 length: 14 residues. Germline loops: CDR1 SEHNR, CDR2 FQNEAQ (reference sequence). CDR3 in DNA: TGTTCCAGCAGCTTTGTTTCGCAGTTCTACGAGCAGTACTTC. It specifies CSSSFVSQFYEQYF.